Listed here are 9 T cell receptor beta chains from one sample, sequenced in a study of response to subunit inactivated influenza vaccine. TCRdb ran MiXCR on the RT-PCR reads and lists one entry per CDR3 protein. This repertoire shows approximately 290,000 distinct CDR3 sequences, approximately 23% found once; its top ten account for 10%. This specimen was PBMCs from blood, taken 21 months after vaccination. Every receptor here comes from a man between 50 and 69 years old who received an inactivated influenza vaccine.

A few counts support this clonotype. This rearrangement joins TRBV5-4 to TRBJ1-2; no firm D call. The CDR3 spans 14 residues. Germline assignment: CDR1 SGHNT and CDR2 YYREEE (reference sequence). V was cut by 2 bases and J by 5 bases, with 13 bases left in between. CDR3 amino acids: CASSLGGSRYGYTF. Written as DNA, the CDR3 is TGTGCCAGCAGCTTAGGAGGGAGCCGATATGGCTACACCTTC.

The sample holds a few counts of this clonotype. This rearrangement joins TRBV12-3 or TRBV12-4 to TRBJ2-5, with 11 positions matching TRBD2. The ends lost 4 bases at V and 2 bases at J; junction bases unmatched: 12. The CDR3 has 18 amino acids. The CDR3 spells CASSSIAGGRLQQETQYF. The CDR3 DNA follows: TGTGCCAGCAGTTCGATAGCGGGAGGGCGACTACAACAAGAGACCCAGTACTTC.

The table lists this clonotype with many counts. This chain links TRBV12-3 or TRBV12-4 with TRBJ1-6, with a weak D call TRBD1 (6 bases). The V and J ends lost 6 bases and 10 bases respectively, with 13 bases between them. CDR3 length: 13 residues. The CDR3 loop is CASRPGEWSPLHF. CDR3 coding DNA: TGTGCCAGCAGACCAGGGGAATGGTCACCCCTCCACTTT.

The chain is built from TRBV29-1 and TRBJ1-4; D possibly corresponds to TRBD1 (6 bases). The CDR3 sequence is 13 residues long. V was trimmed by 4 bases and J by 3 bases, leaving 9 bases between them. The germline V gene encodes CDR1 SQVTM and CDR2 ANQGSEA. The CDR3: CSVAGAANEKLFF. The CDR3 coding sequence is TGCAGCGTTGCAGGGGCAGCTAATGAAAAACTGTTTTTT.

By share of the sample, this clonotype is medium-sized. V is TRBV20-1 and J is TRBJ2-7, with 7 bases that match TRBD1. J was trimmed by 3 bases and V by 3 bases; bases with no gene match: 5. The germline CDR1 and CDR2 sequences are DFQATT and SNEGSKA (reference sequence). The CDR3 is made up of 13 amino acids. The CDR3 nucleotides read TGCAGTGCTAGGGGGACAGCGGACTACGAGCAGTACTTC. Its translation is CSARGTADYEQYF.

The rearrangement joins TRBV11-1 to TRBJ1-1; D is ambiguous. V gave up 5 bases and J gave up 2 bases, with 30 bases separating them. The length of the CDR3 is 20 residues. The V gene's germline CDR1 is SGHAT and CDR2 FQDESV (reference sequence). This CDR3 reads CASSLTSLRKPVRQNTEAFF. In nucleotides, the CDR3 is TGTGCCAGCAGCCTAACGTCGTTGAGGAAGCCTGTTCGACAAAACACTGAAGCTTTCTTT.

The chain employs TRBV5-5 and TRBJ2-7, with 7 bases aligning to TRBD1. The germline V gene encodes CDR1 SGHKS and CDR2 YYEKEE (reference sequence). With 4 bases clipped from V and 4 bases from J, the junction kept 8 bases outside the gene matches. CDR3 length: 14 residues. The CDR3 protein is CASSRSTGVYEQYF. In DNA, the CDR3 is TGTGCCAGCAGCCGTTCCACAGGGGTATACGAGCAGTACTTC.

This chain connects TRBV11-2 to TRBJ2-5; maybe TRBD2 (5 bases). This CDR3 spans 16 amino acids. Trimming shortened V by 2 bases and J by 5 bases, and 18 bases separated the two germline ends. CDR1 SGHAT and CDR2 FQNNGV come from the germline V gene. CDR3 DNA sequence: TGTGCCAGCAGCTTAAGGGAGCAATCGGGGTGGGAGACCCAGTACTTC. Amino acids: CASSLREQSGWETQYF.

This chain uses TRBV6-5 with TRBJ1-2; D not certain. Germline-derived CDR1 and CDR2 are MNHEY and SVGAGI. V was clipped by 0 bases and J by 8 bases, with 10 bases between them. This CDR3 is 13 amino acids long. The DNA for the CDR3 is TGTGCCAGCAGTTACTCGAAGACTTACGGCTACACCTTC. Its protein is CASSYSKTYGYTF.